This T cell receptor (beta chain) derives from a study of shared clonotypes between healthy human individuals. Study at large: Plates per donor: three CD4 naive, three CD4 memory, two CD8 naive, one CD8 memory.

V shed 0 bases and J shed 3 bases, with 11 bases lying between them. From germline, CDR1 is MGHRA and CDR2 YSYEKL. The CDR3 extends over 16 amino acids. Clones were sequenced by immunoSEQ multiplex PCR, and TCRdb holds only the in-frame ones, with some missing. The repertoire holds about 1 million clones, with about three quarters as singletons. There were no recent acute infections or vaccinations among the donors, who were healthy HIV-negative adults. Sequenced: memory CD4+ T cells sorted from blood. Subset described: CD45RA-negative fraction. The receptor's source is a man aged 18 to 30 in good health. The chain joins TRBV4-1 to TRBJ1-4; D remains unclear. DNA of the CDR3: TGCGCCAGCAGCCAAGATGGTCCGGGGTCTAATGAAAAACTGTTTTTT. Translation gives CASSQDGPGSNEKLFF.